Here is one T cell receptor beta chain with its context. The antigen remains undetermined. RNA transcripts yielded amplified TCR beta CDR3 regions. The HTBI primer set was used in a first-round RT-PCR of the TCR CDR3. TCRdb ran MiXCR on the multiplex PCR reads and lists one entry per CDR3 protein. The repertoire holds 550,000 to 700,000 distinct CDR3 sequences, with about 45% as singletons. The sample originates from a study of T cells in Graves' hyperthyroidism and ophthalmopathy. Study results and limitations: Using 13 V-J features, a model discriminated ophthalmopathy from stable hyperthyroidism. Most thyroid-expanded clonotypes above 0.001 were also found in blood.

Patients showing uncontrolled infection, other autoimmune disease, pregnancy or lactation were ineligible. Used for diagnoses were clinical symptoms, serum thyroxine and TRAb, thyroid ultrasound and orbital computed tomography. This CDR3 comprises 15 residues. V was pared by 1 base and J by 11 bases, with 18 bases between. Germline V gene lookup returns CDR1 LNHNV and CDR2 YYDKDF (reference sequence). The TCR sequence derives from an adult woman with Graves' disease, either hyperthyroidism or ophthalmopathy (not recorded which). V gene TRBV15 combines with J gene TRBJ1-5, with D unclear. The sample consisted of peripheral blood or thyroid tissue (not recorded which). The DNA for the CDR3 is TGTGCCACCAGCAGAGGGCTAACTTCCCAAGAGACCCAGCATTTT. This sequence encodes CATSRGLTSQETQHF.